This paragraph covers one T cell receptor (beta chain) sequence. Antigen unknown. V trimming: 4 bases; J trimming: 6 bases; junction bases outside the gene matches: 6. Germline CDR1 reads SGHRS; CDR2 reads YFSETQ. The CDR3 contains 16 residues. Measured with immunoSEQ multiplex PCR; TCRdb has only the in-frame clones, and not every one. Here the sample spans about 40,000 clones, roughly 86% being singletons. The record originates from a study of OX40 agonist ivuxolimab in advanced cancers. Overall study context: Patients undergoing dose escalation presented with hepatocellular carcinoma, melanoma, renal cell or head and neck cancer.

Findings and caveats of the study: CD8+ T cells (on average) carried more expanded clones than CD4+ T cells.

The specimen comprised CD4+ or CD8+ T cells sorted from blood, sampled in a trial of the OX40 agonist ivuxolimab. The V call is TRBV5-1, the J call TRBJ2-1; 14 bases match TRBD2. This clonotype was sampled from an adult with an advanced solid tumor such as melanoma, head and neck, liver or kidney cancer. The CDR3 coding sequence is TGCGCCAGCAGCACGGGACTAGCGGGGGCGGGCAATGAGCAGTTCTTC. It specifies CASSTGLAGAGNEQFF.